One and the same sample provided the 2 T cell receptor beta chains below, sequenced in a study of beta chain features in type 1 diabetes. Expressed TCRB transcripts were sequenced because the entire RNA isolate underwent reverse transcription. Profiled with immunoSEQ multiplex PCR; TCRdb holds only in-frame clones, not every one. Altogether 300,000 to 350,000 clones are present, about 20% being singletons, with the ten largest covering about 0.045%. The sample comprised naive CD4+ T cells from blood. Every receptor here comes from a woman aged 18 to 35 in good health.

The genes are TRBV4-3 and TRBJ1-3; 7 nucleotides line up with TRBD1. The CDR3 is made up of 17 amino acids. CDR1 and CDR2 (germline): LGHNA, YSLEER. V lost 1 base, J lost 4 bases, and 10 bases stayed unmatched. The CDR3 DNA reads as TGCGCCAGCAGCCAAGTTGGGACAGCGGGAGGCGGAAACACCATATATTTT. Protein: CASSQVGTAGGGNTIYF.

The chain couples TRBV5-1 to TRBJ2-7; tentatively, D is TRBD1 (6 bases). Germline loops: CDR1 SGHRS, CDR2 YFSETQ. V dropped 1 base and J dropped 3 bases, with 14 bases sitting between them. The CDR3 extends over 15 amino acids. The CDR3 loop reads CASSLRDEGVYEQYF. CDR3 in DNA: TGCGCCAGCAGCTTGAGGGACGAGGGGGTCTACGAGCAGTACTTC.